One sample yielded the 3 T cell receptor beta chains listed below, sequenced in a study of regulatory T cells in long-lasting Graves disease. Time point given: persistent/refractory GD, antithyroid drugs over 5 years with positive TRAb. Isolated PBMC RNA provided the starting material for the TCR library. Library construction for TCR beta used iRepertoire HTBI primers and Arm-PCR of CDR3 regions. Each CDR3 protein is one row after TCRdb ran MiXCR on the multiplex PCR reads. Of about 660,000 distinct CDR3 sequences listed, around 30% are singletons. The source was peripheral blood mononuclear cells (PBMCs), collected when the disease was refractory, from a patient treated with antithyroid drugs. The receptors were sampled from a female donor with Graves disease.

The chain employs TRBV20-1 and TRBJ1-4; perhaps TRBD1 as D (5 bases). CDR1 and CDR2 (germline): DFQATT, SNEGSKA (reference sequence). The CDR3 is 15 amino acids. V was trimmed by 1 base and J by 5 bases, leaving 14 bases between them. CDR3 loop: CSARGGGGENEKLFF. CDR3 coding DNA: TGCAGTGCTAGAGGGGGAGGAGGGGAGAATGAAAAACTGTTTTTT.

The rearrangement links TRBV30 to TRBJ2-5, with TRBD2 identical over 13 bases. The CDR3 extends over 15 amino acids. CDR1 is GTSNPN and CDR2 is SVGIG in the germline V gene (reference sequence). The J segment lost 6 bases and the V segment lost 2 bases, leaving 6 bases of the junction unmatched. The DNA of the CDR3 is TGTGCCTGGAGTACCGGGACTAGCGGGACGCAGACCCAGTACTTC. Translated, it gives CAWSTGTSGTQTQYF.

This clonotype was detected many times. The chain carries TRBV2 and TRBJ1-2, with D hard to call. The V gene lost 4 bases and the J gene lost 4 bases, with 10 bases spanning the gap. The CDR3 covers 13 residues. Germline assignment: CDR1 SNHLY and CDR2 FYNNEI. The CDR3 DNA sequence: TGTGCCAGCAGTGCTCCGGCGGCCTATGGCTACACCTTC. This gives the protein CASSAPAAYGYTF.